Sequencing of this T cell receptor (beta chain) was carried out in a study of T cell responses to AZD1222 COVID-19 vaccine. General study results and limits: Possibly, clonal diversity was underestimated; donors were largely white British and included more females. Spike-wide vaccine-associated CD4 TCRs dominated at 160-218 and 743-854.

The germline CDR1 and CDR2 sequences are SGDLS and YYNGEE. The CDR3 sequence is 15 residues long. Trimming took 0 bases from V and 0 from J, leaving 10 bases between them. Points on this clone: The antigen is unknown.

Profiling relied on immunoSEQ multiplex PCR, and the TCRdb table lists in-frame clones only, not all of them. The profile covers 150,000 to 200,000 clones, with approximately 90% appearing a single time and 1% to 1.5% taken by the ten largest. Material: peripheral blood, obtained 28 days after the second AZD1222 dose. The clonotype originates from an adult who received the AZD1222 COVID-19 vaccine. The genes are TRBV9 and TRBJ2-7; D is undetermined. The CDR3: CASSVGYSFSYEQYF. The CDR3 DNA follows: TGTGCCAGCAGCGTAGGGTACAGCTTCTCCTACGAGCAGTACTTC.